The source of this T cell receptor (beta chain) is a study of regulatory T cells in long-lasting Graves disease. About the research overall: Antithyroid drugs had been taken under 3 months by newly diagnosed Graves' patients.

This clonotype showed up many times. The CDR3 has 15 residues. J was trimmed by 2 bases and V by 5 bases; bases with no gene match: 8. From germline, CDR1 is DFQATT and CDR2 SNEGSKA (reference sequence). Time point given: newly diagnosed GD, antithyroid drugs for less than 3 months. Extracted PBMC RNA gave rise to the TCR library. With iRepertoire HTBI primers and Arm-PCR of CDR3 regions, TCR beta libraries were built. TCRdb recomputed calls from the multiplex PCR reads with MiXCR, one row per CDR3 protein. The data show about 540,000 distinct CDR3 sequences, approximately 13% seen once. This sample also appeared in a second study, on T cells in Graves' hyperthyroidism and ophthalmopathy.

This TCR came from a young man with Graves disease. The rearrangement uses TRBV20-1 and TRBJ2-3, with TRBD2 identical over 9 bases. This material consisted of peripheral blood mononuclear cells (PBMCs), taken at new diagnosis, from a patient treated with antithyroid drugs. In DNA form, the CDR3 reads TGCAGTGCTGAATTGACTAGCGGATTCACAGATACGCAGTATTTT. It specifies CSAELTSGFTDTQYF.